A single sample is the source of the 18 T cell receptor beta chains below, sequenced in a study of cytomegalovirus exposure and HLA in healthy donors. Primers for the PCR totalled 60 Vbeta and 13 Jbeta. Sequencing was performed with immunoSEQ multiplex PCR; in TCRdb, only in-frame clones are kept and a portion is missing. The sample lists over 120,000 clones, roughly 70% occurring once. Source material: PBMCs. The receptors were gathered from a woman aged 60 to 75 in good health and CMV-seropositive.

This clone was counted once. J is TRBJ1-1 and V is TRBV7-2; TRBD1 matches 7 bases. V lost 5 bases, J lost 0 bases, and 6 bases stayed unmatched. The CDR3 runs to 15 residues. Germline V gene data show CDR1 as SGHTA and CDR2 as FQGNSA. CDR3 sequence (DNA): TGTGCCAGCAGCCTACGACAGGGTCTGAACACTGAAGCTTTCTTT. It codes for CASSLRQGLNTEAFF.

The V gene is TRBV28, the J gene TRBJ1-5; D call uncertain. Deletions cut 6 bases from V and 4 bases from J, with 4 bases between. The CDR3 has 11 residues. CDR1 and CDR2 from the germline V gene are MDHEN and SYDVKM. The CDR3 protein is CASSKNQPQHF. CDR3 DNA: TGTGCCAGCAGCAAAAATCAGCCCCAGCATTTT.

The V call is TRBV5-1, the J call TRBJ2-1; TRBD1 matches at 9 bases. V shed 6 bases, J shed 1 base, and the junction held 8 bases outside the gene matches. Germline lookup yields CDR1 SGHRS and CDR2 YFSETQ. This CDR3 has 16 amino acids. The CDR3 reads CASTRQGQGSYNEQFF. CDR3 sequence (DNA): TGCGCCAGCACCCGTCAGGGACAGGGTTCCTACAATGAGCAGTTCTTC.

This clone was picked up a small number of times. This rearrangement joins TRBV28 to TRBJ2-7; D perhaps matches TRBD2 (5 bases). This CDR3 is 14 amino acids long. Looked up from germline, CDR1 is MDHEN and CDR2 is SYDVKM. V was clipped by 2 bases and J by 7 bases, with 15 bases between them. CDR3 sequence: CASSLHTAPGEQYF. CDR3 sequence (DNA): TGTGCCAGCAGTTTACACACAGCCCCGGGAGAGCAGTACTTC.

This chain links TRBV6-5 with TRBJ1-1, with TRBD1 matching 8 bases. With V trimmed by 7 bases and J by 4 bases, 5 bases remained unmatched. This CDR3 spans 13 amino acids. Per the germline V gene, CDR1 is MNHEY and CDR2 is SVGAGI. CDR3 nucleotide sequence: TGTGCCAGCATGAGGACAGGGAGCACTGAAGCTTTCTTT. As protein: CASMRTGSTEAFF.

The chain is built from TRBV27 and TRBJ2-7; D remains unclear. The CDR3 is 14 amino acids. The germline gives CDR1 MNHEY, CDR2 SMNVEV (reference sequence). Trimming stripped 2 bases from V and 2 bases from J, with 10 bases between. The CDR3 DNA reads TGTGCCAGCAGTTTAGGGCAAACAGCCTACGAGCAGTACTTC. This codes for CASSLGQTAYEQYF.

The DNA for the CDR3 is TGTGCCAGCAGTCCCAGGACAACAACTAATGAAAAACTGTTTTTT. It is translated as CASSPRTTTNEKLFF. V is TRBV28 and J is TRBJ1-4, with TRBD1 as a possible D gene (5 bases). Germline-derived CDR1 and CDR2 are MDHEN and SYDVKM. V lost 5 bases, J lost 0 bases, and 10 bases lay in between. This CDR3 comprises 15 residues. Based on the CDR3 plus reference TRBV28 and TRBJ1-4, the full variable domain is DVKVTQSSRYLVKRTGEKVFLECVQDMDHENMFWYRQDPGLGLRLIYFSYDVKMKEKGDIPEGYSVSREKKERFSLILESASTNQTSMYLCASSPRTTTNEKLFFGSGTQLSVL.

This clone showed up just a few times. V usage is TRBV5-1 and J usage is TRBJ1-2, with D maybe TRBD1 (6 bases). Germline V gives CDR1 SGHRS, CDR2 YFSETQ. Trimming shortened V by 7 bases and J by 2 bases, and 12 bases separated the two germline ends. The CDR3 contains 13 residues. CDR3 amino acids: CASSQGSNYGYTF. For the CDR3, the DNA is TGCGCCAGCTCTCAGGGGTCCAACTATGGCTACACCTTC.

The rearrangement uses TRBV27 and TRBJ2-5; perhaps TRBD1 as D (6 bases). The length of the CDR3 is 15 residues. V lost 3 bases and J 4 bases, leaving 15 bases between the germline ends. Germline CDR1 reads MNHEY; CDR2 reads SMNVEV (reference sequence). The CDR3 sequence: CASSFARGGVETQYF. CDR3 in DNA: TGTGCCAGCAGTTTTGCCAGGGGTGGCGTAGAGACCCAGTACTTC.

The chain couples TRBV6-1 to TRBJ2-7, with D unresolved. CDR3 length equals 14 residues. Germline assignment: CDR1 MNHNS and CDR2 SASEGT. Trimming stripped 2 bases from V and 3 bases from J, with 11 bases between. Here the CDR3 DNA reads TGTGCCAGCAGTGAACAGCAGGCAATCTACGAGCAGTACTTC. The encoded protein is CASSEQQAIYEQYF.

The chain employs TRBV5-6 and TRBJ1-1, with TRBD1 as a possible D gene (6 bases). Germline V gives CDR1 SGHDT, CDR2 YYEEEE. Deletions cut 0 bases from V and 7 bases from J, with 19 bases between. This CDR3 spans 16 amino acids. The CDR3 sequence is CASSLAYLDRSGEAFF. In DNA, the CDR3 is TGTGCCAGCAGCTTGGCCTACCTGGACAGAAGCGGTGAAGCTTTCTTT. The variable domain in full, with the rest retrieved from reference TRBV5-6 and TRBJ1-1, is DAGVTQSPTHLIKTRGQQVTLRCSPKSGHDTVSWYQQALGQGPQFIFQYYEEEERQRGNFPDRFSGHQFPNYSSELNVNALLLGDSALYLCASSLAYLDRSGEAFFGQGTRLTVV.

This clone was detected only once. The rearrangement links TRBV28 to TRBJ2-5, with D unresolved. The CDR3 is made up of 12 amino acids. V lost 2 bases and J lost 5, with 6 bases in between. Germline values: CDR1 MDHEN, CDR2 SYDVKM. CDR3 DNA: TGTGCCAGCAGTTTAGAACGGGAGACCCAGTACTTC. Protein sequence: CASSLERETQYF.

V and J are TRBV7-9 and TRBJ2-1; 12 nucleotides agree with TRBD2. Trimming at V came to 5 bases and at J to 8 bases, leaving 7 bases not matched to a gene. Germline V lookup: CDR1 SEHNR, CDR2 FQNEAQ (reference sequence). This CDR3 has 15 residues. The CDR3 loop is CASSHRLAGDHEQFF. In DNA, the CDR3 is TGTGCCAGCAGCCACCGACTAGCGGGAGACCATGAGCAGTTCTTC. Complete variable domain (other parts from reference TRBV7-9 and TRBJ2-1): DTGVSQNPRHKITKRGQNVTFRCDPISEHNRLYWYRQTLGQGPEFLTYFQNEAQLEKSRLLSDRFSAERPKGSFSTLEIQRTEQGDSAMYLCASSHRLAGDHEQFFGPGTRLTVL.

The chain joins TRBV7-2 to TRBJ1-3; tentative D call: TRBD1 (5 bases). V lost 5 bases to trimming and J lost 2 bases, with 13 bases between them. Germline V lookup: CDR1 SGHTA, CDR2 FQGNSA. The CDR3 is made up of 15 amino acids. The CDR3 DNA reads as TGTGCCAGCAGCCAACGTTGGGGGGCTGGAAACACCATATATTTT. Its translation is CASSQRWGAGNTIYF.

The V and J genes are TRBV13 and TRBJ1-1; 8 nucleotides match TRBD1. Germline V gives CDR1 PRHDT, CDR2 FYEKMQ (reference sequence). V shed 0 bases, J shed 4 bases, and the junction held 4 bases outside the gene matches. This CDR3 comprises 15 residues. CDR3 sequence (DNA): TGTGCCAGCAGCTTAGGCACAGGGGGGAGCACTGAAGCTTTCTTT. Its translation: CASSLGTGGSTEAFF. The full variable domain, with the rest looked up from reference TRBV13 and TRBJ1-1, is AAGVIQSPRHLIKEKRETATLKCYPIPRHDTVYWYQQGPGQDPQFLISFYEKMQSDKGSIPDRFSAQQFSDYHSELNMSSLELGDSALYFCASSLGTGGSTEAFFGQGTRLTVV.

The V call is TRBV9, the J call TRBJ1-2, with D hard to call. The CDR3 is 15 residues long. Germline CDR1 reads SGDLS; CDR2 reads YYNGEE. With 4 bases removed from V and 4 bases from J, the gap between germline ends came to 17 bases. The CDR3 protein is CASSPPDGDVYGYTF. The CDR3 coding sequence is TGTGCCAGCAGCCCCCCGGACGGGGATGTCTATGGCTACACCTTC.

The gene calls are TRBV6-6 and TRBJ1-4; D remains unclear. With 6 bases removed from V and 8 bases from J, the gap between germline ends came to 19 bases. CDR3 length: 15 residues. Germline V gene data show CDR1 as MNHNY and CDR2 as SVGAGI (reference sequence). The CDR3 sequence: CASSEPGVGVEKLFF. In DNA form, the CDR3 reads TGTGCCAGCAGCGAACCGGGAGTCGGGGTCGAAAAACTGTTTTTT.

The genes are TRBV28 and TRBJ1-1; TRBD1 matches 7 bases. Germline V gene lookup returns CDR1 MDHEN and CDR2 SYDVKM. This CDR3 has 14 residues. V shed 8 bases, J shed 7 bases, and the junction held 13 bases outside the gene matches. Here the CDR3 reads CASEPGQRSHEAFF. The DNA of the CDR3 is TGTGCCAGCGAGCCGGGACAGAGATCTCATGAAGCTTTCTTT.